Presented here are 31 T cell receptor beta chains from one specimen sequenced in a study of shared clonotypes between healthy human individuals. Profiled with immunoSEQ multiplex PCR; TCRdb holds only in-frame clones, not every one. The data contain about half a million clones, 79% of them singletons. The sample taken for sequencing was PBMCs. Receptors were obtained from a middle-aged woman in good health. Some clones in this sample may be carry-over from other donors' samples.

DNA of the CDR3: TGTGCTAGTGGTACTCGGGCGAGGGGCAGGTGGGGTTTCTACGAGCAGTACTTC. The encoded protein is CASGTRARGRWGFYEQYF. The V gene is TRBV12-5, the J gene TRBJ2-7, with D perhaps TRBD1 or TRBD2 (5 bases each). The length of the CDR3 is 18 residues. Germline CDR1 is LGHNT and CDR2 is FRNRAP. Trimming removed 5 bases at V and 3 bases at J, with 26 bases between.

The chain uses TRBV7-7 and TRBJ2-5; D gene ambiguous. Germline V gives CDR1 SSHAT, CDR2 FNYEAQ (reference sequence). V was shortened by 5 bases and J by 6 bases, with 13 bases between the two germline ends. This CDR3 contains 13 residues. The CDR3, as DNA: TGTGCCAGCAGCCTAACCCCGTGGCAGACCCAGTACTTC. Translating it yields CASSLTPWQTQYF.

The CDR3 region is CASSIGGLSSYNEQFF. CDR3 in DNA: TGTGCCAGCAGCATAGGGGGTCTCAGCTCCTACAATGAGCAGTTCTTC. The chain couples TRBV5-6 to TRBJ2-1; TRBD1 might be the D (6 bases). Germline values: CDR1 SGHDT, CDR2 YYEEEE. The CDR3 extends over 16 amino acids. V was clipped by 4 bases and J by 0 bases, with 14 bases between them.

CDR3 DNA sequence: TGTGCCAGCTCACCACCTGGCAGGGCGCAATACGAGCAGTACTTC. It specifies CASSPPGRAQYEQYF. The gene calls are TRBV18 and TRBJ2-7; D may be TRBD1 (5 bases). CDR1 is KGHSH, CDR2 LQKENI, per germline. The CDR3 length is 15 residues. With 0 bases removed from V and 4 bases from J, the gap between germline ends came to 13 bases.

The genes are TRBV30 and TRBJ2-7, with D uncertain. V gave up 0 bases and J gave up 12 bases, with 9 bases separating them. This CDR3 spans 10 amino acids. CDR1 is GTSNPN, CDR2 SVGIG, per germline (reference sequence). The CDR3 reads CAWSVEVLYF. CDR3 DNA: TGTGCCTGGAGTGTAGAGGTGTTGTACTTC.

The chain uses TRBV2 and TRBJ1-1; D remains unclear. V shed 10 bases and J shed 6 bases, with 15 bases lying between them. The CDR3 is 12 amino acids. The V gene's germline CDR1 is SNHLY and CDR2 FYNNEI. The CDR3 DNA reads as TGTGCCACCCCAAGGAAAAGGGCTGAAGCTTTCTTT. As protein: CATPRKRAEAFF.

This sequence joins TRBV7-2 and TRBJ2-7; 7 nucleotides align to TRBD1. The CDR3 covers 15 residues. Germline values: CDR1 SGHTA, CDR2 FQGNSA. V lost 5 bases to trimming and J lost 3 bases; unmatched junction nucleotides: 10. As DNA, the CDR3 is TGTGCCAGCAGCGACTACAGGGGTAAGGGCTACGAGCAGTACTTC. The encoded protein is CASSDYRGKGYEQYF.

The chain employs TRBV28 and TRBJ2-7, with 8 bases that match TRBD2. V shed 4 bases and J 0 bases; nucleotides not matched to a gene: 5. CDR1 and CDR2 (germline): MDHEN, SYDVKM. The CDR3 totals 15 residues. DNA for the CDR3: TGTGCCAGCAGTTCCCCACTAGCGGCCTCCTACGAGCAGTACTTC. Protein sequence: CASSSPLAASYEQYF.

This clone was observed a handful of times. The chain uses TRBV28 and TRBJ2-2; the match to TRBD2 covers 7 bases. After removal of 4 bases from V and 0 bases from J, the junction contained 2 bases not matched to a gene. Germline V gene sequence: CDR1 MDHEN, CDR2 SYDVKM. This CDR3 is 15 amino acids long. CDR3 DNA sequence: TGTGCCAGCAGTTGGAGCGGGGCGAACACCGGGGAGCTGTTTTTT. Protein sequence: CASSWSGANTGELFF.

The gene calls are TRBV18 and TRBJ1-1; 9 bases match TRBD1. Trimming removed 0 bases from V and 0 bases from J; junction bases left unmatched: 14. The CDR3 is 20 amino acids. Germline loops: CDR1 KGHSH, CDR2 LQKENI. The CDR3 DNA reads TGTGCCAGCTCACCACCGTCAGGACAGGGGACTTCGCCCTTGAACACTGAAGCTTTCTTT. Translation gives CASSPPSGQGTSPLNTEAFF.

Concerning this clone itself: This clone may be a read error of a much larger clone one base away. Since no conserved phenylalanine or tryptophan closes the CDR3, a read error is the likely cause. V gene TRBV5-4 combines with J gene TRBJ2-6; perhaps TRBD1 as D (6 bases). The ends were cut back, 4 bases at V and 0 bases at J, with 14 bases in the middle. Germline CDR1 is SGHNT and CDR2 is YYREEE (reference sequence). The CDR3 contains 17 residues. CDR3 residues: CASSPGHLSSGANVLTY. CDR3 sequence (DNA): TGTGCCAGCAGCCCGGGACACCTAAGCTCTGGGGCCAACGTCCTGACTTAC.

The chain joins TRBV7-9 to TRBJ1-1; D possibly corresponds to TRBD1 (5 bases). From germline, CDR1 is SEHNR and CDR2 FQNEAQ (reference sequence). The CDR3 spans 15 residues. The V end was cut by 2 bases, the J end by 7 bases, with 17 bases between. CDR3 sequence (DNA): TGTGCCAGCAGCTTATTCCCCCCGGGACGGAGTGAAGCTTTCTTT. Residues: CASSLFPPGRSEAFF.

CDR3 region: CASSSSTYNQPQHF. The CDR3 region has the DNA TGTGCCAGCAGCTCGAGTACATACAATCAGCCCCAGCATTTT. The chain is built from TRBV7-9 and TRBJ1-5, with unresolved D. The germline CDR1 and CDR2 sequences are SEHNR and FQNEAQ (reference sequence). The V end lost 4 bases, the J end lost 3 bases, and 10 bases lay between the germline ends. This CDR3 spans 14 amino acids.

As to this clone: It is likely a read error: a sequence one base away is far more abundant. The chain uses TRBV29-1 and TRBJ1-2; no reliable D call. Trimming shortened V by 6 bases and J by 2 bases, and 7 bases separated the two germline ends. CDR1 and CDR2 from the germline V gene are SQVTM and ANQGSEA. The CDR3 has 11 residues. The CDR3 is CSVSSNYGYTF. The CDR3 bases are TGCAGCGTGTCCTCAAACTATGGCTACACCTTC.

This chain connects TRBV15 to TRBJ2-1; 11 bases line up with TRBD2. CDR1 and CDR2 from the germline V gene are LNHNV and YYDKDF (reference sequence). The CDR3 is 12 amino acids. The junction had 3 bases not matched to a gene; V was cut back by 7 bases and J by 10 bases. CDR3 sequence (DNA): TGTGCCACCACGCTAGCGGGAGGCGAGCAGTTCTTC. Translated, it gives CATTLAGGEQFF.

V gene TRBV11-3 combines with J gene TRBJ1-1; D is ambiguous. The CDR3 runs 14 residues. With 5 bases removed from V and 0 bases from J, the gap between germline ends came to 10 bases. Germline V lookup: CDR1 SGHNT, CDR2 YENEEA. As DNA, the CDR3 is TGTGCCAGCAGCCTCGGACGCATGAACACTGAAGCTTTCTTT. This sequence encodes CASSLGRMNTEAFF.

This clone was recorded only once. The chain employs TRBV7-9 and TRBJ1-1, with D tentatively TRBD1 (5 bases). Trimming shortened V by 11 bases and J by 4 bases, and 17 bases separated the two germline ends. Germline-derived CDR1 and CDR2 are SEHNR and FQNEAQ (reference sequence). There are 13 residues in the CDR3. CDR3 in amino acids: CAGQRPGFTEAFF. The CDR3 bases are TGTGCCGGTCAACGGCCAGGGTTCACTGAAGCTTTCTTT.

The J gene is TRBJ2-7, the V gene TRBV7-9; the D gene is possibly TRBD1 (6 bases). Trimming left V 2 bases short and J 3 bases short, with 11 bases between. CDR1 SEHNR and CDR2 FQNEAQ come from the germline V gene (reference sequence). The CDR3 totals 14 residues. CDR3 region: CASSLYRAGYEQYF. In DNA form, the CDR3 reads TGTGCCAGCAGCTTATACAGGGCCGGCTACGAGCAGTACTTC.

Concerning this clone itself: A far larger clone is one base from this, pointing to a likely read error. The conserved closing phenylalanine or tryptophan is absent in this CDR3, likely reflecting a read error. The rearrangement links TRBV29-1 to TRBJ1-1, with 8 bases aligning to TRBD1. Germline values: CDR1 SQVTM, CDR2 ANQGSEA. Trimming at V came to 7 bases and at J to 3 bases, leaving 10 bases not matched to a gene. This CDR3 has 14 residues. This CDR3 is CSAADRGEYTEAFL. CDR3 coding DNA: TGCAGCGCCGCTGACAGGGGAGAGTACACTGAAGCTTTCCTT.

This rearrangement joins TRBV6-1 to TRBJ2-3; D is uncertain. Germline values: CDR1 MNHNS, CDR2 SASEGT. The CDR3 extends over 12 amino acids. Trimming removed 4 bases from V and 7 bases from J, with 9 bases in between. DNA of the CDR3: TGTGCCAGCAGTGTGATGACGAATACGCAGTATTTT. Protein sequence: CASSVMTNTQYF.

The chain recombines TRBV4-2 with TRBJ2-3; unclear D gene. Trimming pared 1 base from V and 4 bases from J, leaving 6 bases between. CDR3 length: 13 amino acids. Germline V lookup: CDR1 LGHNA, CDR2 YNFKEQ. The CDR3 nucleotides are TGTGCCAGCAGCCAAGTAAGTCCAGATACGCAGTATTTT. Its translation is CASSQVSPDTQYF.

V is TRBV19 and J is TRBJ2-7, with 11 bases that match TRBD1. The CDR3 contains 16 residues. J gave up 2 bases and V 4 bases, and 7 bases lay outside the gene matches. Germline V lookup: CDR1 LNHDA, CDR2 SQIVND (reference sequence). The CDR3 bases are TGTGCCAGTAGTACCAGGGACAGGGGGAACCCCTACGAGCAGTACTTC. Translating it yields CASSTRDRGNPYEQYF.

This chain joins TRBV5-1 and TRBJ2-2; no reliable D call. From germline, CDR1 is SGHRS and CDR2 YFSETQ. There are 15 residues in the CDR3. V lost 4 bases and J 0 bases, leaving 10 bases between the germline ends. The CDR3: CASSPVPANTGELFF. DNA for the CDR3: TGCGCCAGCAGCCCGGTGCCTGCGAACACCGGGGAGCTGTTTTTT.

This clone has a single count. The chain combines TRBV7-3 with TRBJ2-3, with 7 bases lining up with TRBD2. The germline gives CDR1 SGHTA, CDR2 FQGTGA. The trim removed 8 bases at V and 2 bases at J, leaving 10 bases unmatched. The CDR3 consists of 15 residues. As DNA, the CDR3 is TGTGCCAGCTCGCGGGCTAGCGGACTCACAGATACGCAGTATTTT. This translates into CASSRASGLTDTQYF.

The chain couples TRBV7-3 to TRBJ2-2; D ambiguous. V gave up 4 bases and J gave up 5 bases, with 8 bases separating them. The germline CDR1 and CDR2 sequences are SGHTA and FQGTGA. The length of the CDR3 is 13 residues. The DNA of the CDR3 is TGTGCCAGCAGCTCCGGACGGACCGGGGAGCTGTTTTTT. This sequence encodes CASSSGRTGELFF.

CDR3 in amino acids: CSVFDSANTGELFF. CDR3 coding DNA: TGCAGCGTTTTCGACTCTGCGAACACCGGGGAGCTGTTTTTT. The chain carries TRBV29-1 and TRBJ2-2, with D uncertain. V lost 5 bases, J lost 0 bases, and 10 bases lay in between. CDR1 is SQVTM and CDR2 is ANQGSEA in the germline V gene. The CDR3 consists of 14 residues.

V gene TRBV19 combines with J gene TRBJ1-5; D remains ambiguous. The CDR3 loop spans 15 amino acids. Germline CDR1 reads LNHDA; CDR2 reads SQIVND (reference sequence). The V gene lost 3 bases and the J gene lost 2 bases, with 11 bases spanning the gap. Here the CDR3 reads CASSMSPQGNQPQHF. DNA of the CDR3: TGTGCCAGTAGTATGTCACCCCAGGGCAATCAGCCCCAGCATTTT.

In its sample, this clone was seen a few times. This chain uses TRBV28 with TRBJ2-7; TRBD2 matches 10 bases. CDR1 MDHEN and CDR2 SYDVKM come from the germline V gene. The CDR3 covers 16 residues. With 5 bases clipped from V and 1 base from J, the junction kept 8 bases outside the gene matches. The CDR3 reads CASSISAGGPSYEQYF. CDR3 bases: TGTGCCAGCAGTATATCAGCGGGAGGGCCTTCCTACGAGCAGTACTTC.

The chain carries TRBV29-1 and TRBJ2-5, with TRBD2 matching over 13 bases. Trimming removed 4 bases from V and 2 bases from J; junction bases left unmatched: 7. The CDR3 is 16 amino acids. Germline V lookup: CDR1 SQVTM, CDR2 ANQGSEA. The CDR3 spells CSVGTSGSRGQETQYF. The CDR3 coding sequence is TGCAGCGTTGGGACTAGCGGGAGTAGGGGTCAAGAGACCCAGTACTTC.

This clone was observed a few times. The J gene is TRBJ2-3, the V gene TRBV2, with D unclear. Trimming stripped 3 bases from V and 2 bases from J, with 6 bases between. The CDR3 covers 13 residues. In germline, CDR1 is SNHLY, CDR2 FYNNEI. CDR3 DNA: TGTGCCAGCAGTGACGATAACACAGATACGCAGTATTTT. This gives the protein CASSDDNTDTQYF.

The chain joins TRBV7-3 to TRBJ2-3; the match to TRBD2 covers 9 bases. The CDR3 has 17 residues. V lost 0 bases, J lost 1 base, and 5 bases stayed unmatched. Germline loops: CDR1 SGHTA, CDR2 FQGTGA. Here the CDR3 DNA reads TGTGCCAGCAGCTTAACGAACATAGCGGGAGGCACAGATACGCAGTATTTT. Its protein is CASSLTNIAGGTDTQYF.